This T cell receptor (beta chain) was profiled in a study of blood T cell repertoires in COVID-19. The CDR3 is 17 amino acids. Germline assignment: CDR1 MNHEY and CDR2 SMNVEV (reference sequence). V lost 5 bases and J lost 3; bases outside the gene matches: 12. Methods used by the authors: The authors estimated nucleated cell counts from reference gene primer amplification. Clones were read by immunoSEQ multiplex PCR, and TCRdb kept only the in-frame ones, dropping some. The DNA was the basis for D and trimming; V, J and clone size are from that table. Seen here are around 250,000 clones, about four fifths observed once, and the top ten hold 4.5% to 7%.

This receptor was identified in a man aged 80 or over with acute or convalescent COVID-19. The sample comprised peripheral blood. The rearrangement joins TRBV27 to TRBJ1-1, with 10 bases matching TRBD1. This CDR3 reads CASSPSGQGRRDTEAFF. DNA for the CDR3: TGTGCCAGCAGTCCTTCGGGACAGGGGAGGCGAGACACTGAAGCTTTCTTT.